The 3 T cell receptor beta chains below come from one sample, sequenced in a study of T cell responses to AZD1222 COVID-19 vaccine. Only in-frame clones appear in the TCRdb table, and some are missing; sequencing was by immunoSEQ multiplex PCR. The data hold around 150,000 clones, with roughly 89% observed a single time. The sample consisted of peripheral blood, taken on day 0 of AZD1222 vaccination. These receptors originate from an adult in good health.

The chain carries TRBV5-6 and TRBJ1-1, with TRBD1 matching 7 bases. Germline V gene sequence: CDR1 SGHDT, CDR2 YYEEEE. The CDR3 extends over 14 amino acids. Unmatched junction bases numbered 6, after V lost 3 bases and J lost 4 bases. CDR3 sequence (DNA): TGTGCCAGCAGCTCGACAGACAGGGTCACTGAAGCTTTCTTT. Amino acids: CASSSTDRVTEAFF.

This chain connects TRBV6-4 to TRBJ1-6; the match to TRBD1 covers 7 bases. This CDR3 spans 15 amino acids. V trimming: 3 bases; J trimming: 9 bases; junction bases outside the gene matches: 8. Germline V lookup: CDR1 MRHNA, CDR2 SNTAGT. This CDR3 reads CASSESGQGGSPLHF. CDR3 DNA sequence: TGTGCCAGCAGTGAAAGTGGTCAGGGGGGTTCACCCCTCCACTTT.

The chain uses TRBV6-2 or TRBV6-3 and TRBJ2-3, with 12 bases fitting TRBD2. Germline assignment: CDR1 MNHEY and CDR2 SVGEGT. The V segment lost 6 bases and the J segment 1 base; nucleotides outside the gene matches: 2. CDR3 length: 15 residues. CDR3 DNA sequence: TGTGCCAGCAGCCTAGCGGGGGGGGGCACAGATACGCAGTATTTT. It is translated as CASSLAGGGTDTQYF.